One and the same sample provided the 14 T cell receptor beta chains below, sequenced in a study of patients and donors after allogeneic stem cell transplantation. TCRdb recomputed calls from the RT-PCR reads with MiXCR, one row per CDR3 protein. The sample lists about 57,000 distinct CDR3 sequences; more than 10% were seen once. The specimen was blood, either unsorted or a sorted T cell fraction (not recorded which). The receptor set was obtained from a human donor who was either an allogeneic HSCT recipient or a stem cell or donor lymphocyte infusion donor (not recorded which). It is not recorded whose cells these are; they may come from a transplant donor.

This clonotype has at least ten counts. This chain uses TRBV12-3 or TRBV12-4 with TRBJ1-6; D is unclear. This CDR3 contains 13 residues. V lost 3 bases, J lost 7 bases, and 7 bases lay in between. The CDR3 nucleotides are TGTGCCAGCAGTTTGCAGGCGAATTCACCCCTCCACTTT. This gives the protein CASSLQANSPLHF.

Here the CDR3 reads CASSPGQGTGYNEQFF. Here the CDR3 DNA reads TGTGCCAGCAGCCCCGGACAGGGTACGGGGTACAATGAGCAGTTCTTC. This rearrangement joins TRBV6-5 to TRBJ2-1; 8 nucleotides align to TRBD1. CDR1 and CDR2 from the germline V gene are MNHEY and SVGAGI. This CDR3 has 16 residues. J gave up 4 bases and V 6 bases, and 11 bases lay outside the gene matches.

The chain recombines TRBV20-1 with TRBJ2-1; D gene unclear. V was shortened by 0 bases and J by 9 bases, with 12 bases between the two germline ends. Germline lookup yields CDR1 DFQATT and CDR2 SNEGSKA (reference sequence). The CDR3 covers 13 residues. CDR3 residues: CSARDPMWGEQFF. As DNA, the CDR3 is TGCAGTGCTAGAGATCCGATGTGGGGTGAGCAGTTCTTC.

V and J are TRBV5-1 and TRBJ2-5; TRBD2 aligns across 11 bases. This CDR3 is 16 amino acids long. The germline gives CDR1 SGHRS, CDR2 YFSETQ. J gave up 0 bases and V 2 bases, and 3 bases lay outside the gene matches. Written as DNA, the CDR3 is TGCGCCAGCAGCTTACTAGCGGGGGCCTACCAAGAGACCCAGTACTTC. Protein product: CASSLLAGAYQETQYF.

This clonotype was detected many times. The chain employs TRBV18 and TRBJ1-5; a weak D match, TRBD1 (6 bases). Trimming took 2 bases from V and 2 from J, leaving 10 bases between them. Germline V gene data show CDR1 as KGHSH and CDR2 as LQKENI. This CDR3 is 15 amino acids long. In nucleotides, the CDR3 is TGTGCCAGCTCACCAATGGGGGCGGGCAATCAGCCCCAGCATTTT. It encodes CASSPMGAGNQPQHF.

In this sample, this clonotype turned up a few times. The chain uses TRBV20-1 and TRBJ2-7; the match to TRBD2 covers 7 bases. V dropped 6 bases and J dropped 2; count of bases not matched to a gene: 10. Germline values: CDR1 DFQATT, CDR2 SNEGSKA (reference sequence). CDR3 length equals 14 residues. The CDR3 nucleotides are TGCAGTGCCCGGGTAGGACTAGGTCCCTACGAGCAGTACTTC. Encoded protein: CSARVGLGPYEQYF.

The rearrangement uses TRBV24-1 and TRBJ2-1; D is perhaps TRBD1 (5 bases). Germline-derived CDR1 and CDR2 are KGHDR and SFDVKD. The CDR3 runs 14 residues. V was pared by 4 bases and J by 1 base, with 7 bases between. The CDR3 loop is CATSETASYNEQFF. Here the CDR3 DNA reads TGTGCCACCAGTGAGACAGCTTCCTACAATGAGCAGTTCTTC.

The DNA of the CDR3 is TGTGCCAGCAGTCCCTTCTCGCCCCCCGGCTGGACTTTTTACGAGCAGTACTTC. It yields the protein CASSPFSPPGWTFYEQYF. The rearrangement joins TRBV12-3 or TRBV12-4 to TRBJ2-7; D is perhaps TRBD2 (5 bases). The CDR3 length is 18 residues. V was cut by 5 bases and J by 4 bases, with 27 bases left in between.

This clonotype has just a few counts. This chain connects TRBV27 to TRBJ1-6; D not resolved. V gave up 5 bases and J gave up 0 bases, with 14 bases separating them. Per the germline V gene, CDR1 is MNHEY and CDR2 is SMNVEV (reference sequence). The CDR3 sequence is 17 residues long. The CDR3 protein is CASSIGGPSSYNSPLHF. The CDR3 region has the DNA TGTGCCAGCAGTATAGGAGGTCCAAGCTCCTATAATTCACCCCTCCACTTT.

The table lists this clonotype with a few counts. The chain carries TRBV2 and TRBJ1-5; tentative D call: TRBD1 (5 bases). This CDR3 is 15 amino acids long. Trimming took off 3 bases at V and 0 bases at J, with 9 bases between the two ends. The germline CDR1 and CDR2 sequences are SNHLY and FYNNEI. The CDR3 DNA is TGTGCCAGCAGTGAGGGGGGAGATAGCAATCAGCCCCAGCATTTT. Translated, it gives CASSEGGDSNQPQHF.

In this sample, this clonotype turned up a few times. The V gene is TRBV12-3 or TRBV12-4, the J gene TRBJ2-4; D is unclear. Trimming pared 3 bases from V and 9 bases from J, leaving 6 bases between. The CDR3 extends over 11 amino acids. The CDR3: CASSFYSIQYF. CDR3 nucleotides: TGTGCCAGCAGTTTTTATAGCATTCAGTACTTC.

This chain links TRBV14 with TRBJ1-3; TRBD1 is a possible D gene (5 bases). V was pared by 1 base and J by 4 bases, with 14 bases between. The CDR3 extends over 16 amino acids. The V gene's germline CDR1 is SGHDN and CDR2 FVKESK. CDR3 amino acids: CASSQVGESTGNTIYF. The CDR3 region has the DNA TGTGCCAGCAGCCAAGTAGGGGAATCTACGGGAAACACCATATATTTT.

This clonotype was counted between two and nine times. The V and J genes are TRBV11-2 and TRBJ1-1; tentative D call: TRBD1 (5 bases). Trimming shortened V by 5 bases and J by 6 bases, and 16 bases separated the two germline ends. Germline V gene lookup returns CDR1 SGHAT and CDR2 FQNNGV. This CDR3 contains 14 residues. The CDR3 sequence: CASSPLGRLAEAFF. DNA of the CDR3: TGTGCCAGCAGCCCCTTGGGACGATTGGCTGAAGCTTTCTTT.

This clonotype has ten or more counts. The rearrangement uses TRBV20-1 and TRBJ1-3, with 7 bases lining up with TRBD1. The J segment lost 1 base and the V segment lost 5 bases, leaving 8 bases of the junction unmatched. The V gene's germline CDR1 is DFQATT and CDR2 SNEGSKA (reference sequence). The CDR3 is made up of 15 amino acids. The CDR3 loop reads CSARPGQNSGNTIYF. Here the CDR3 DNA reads TGCAGTGCTCGACCGGGACAGAATTCTGGAAACACCATATATTTT.